This is a list of T cell receptor beta chains from one sample in a study of shared clonotypes between healthy human individuals. Profiling relied on immunoSEQ multiplex PCR, and the TCRdb table lists in-frame clones only, not all of them. The sample yields roughly 2 million clones, approximately 95% seen once. Sequenced material: naive CD4+ T cells sorted from blood. Receptor source: a man aged 18 to 35 in good health. CDR3s include the opening cysteine and the closing phenylalanine or tryptophan. The D gene is left open where the match is weak. Size values are once, few and many counts, or a class for expanded clones, and some rows have none.

TRBV6-1	NA	TRBJ1-2	TRBD1	CASSRTGDGYTF
TRBV2	NA	TRBJ2-7	NA	CASSRFGQGNYEQYF
TRBV9	NA	TRBJ1-1	TRBD1	CASSPWDRGNTEAFF
TRBV28	few	TRBJ1-5	NA	CASRDSQQPQHF
TRBV6-1	once	TRBJ1-5	TRBD1	CASSVGGGSNQPQHF
TRBV4-1	NA	TRBJ2-3	NA	CASSSKSIHTDTQYF
TRBV4-3	NA	NA	TRBD2	CASSPGLVFTGELFF
TRBV10-3	once	TRBJ1-3	NA	CAITQGTTATSGNTIYF
TRBV5-4	NA	TRBJ2-1	TRBD1	CASIRRGDRELNEQFF
TRBV7-9	NA	TRBJ2-2	TRBD2	CASVKLAGAYTTGELFF
TRBV6-6	few	TRBJ2-5	TRBD2	CASSLLGAGGQETQYF
TRBV11-2	NA	TRBJ2-3	NA	CASGADSTDTQYF
TRBV6-1	NA	TRBJ2-7	TRBD2	CASRPGGGKQYF
TRBV7-9	NA	TRBJ2-5	TRBD2	CASSPRLAQTREETQYF
TRBV30	NA	TRBJ1-5	NA	CAWSSGRDQPQHF
TRBV5-4	NA	TRBJ2-1	TRBD2	CASSLGLAGGKNEQFF
TRBV5-4	NA	TRBJ2-3	TRBD2	CASSYISGRVVDTQYF
TRBV18	NA	TRBJ1-2	NA	CASSPPGPTNYGYTF
TRBV11-3	NA	TRBJ2-1	NA	CASSLKEHEQFF
TRBV5-1	NA	TRBJ2-7	NA	CASSYGGLEQYF
TRBV19	NA	TRBJ1-5	NA	CASSTTWGYSNQPQHF
TRBV2	NA	TRBJ1-5	TRBD1	CASRRTTGTRQPQHF
TRBV14	once	TRBJ1-2	NA	CASSQDSLGAYGYTF
TRBV28	once	TRBJ2-7	TRBD1	CASSPRTGGNEQYF
TRBV5-1	NA	TRBJ2-7	NA	CASSLWVQGGYEQYF
TRBV5-6	NA	TRBJ2-5	NA	CASRLWERQETQYF
TRBV27	NA	TRBJ1-1	NA	CASKGNGLNTEAFF
TRBV5-4	NA	TRBJ1-6	NA	CASSFRDLNSPLHF
TRBV5-1	NA	TRBJ1-1	TRBD1	CASSLDRGLGTEAFF
TRBV6-1	NA	TRBJ1-1	NA	CASSEFGNTEAFF
TRBV27	NA	TRBJ2-2	NA	CASSPRGGRVAGELFF
TRBV19	NA	TRBJ2-6	NA	CASRNSGANVLTF
TRBV13	NA	TRBJ1-2	NA	CASSKPQEGLGYTF
TRBV21-1	NA	TRBJ1-4	NA	CASSPRGRNEKLFF
TRBV30	NA	TRBJ2-5	NA	CAWSSGWAETQYF
TRBV11-3	NA	TRBJ2-7	TRBD2	CASSLPTGRLAGYEQYF
TRBV18	NA	TRBJ1-6	NA	CASSPLYPSRRVNSPLHF
TRBV5-1	NA	TRBJ2-1	TRBD2	CASSFLTSGDYNEQFF
TRBV5-4	NA	TRBJ1-5	NA	CASSRDPNDGSNQPQHF
TRBV5-1	NA	TRBJ1-1	NA	CASSLEGGTEAFF
TRBV7-9	NA	TRBJ1-1	NA	CASSLNSNSLGAFF
TRBV7-9	NA	TRBJ1-5	NA	CASSQIAVDQPQHF
TRBV5-4	NA	TRBJ2-1	NA	CASSLVTRHEQFF
TRBV28	once	TRBJ2-3	TRBD2	CASSYFRTSGGVGTDTQYF
TRBV6-1	NA	TRBJ1-6	NA	CASRVGEGTPLHF
TRBV28	NA	TRBJ1-2	NA	CASSPRKIYGYTF
TRBV6-6	once	TRBJ2-2	NA	CASSRAQGNTGELFF
TRBV18	once	TRBJ1-1	TRBD1	CASSPKTPGQGIGAFF